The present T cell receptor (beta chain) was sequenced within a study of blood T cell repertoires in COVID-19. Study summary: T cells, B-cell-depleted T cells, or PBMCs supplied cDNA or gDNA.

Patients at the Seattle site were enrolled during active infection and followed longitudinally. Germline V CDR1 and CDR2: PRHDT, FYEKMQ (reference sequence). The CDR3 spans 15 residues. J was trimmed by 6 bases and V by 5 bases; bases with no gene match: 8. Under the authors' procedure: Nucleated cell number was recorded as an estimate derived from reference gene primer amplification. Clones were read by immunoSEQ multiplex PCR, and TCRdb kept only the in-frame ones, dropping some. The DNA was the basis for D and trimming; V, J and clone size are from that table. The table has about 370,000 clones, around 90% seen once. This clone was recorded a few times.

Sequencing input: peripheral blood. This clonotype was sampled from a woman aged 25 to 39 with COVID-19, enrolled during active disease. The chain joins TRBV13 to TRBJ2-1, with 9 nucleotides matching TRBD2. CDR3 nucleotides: TGTGCCAGCAGCATTATAGCGGGAGCCAGCAATGAGCAGTTCTTC. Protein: CASSIIAGASNEQFF.